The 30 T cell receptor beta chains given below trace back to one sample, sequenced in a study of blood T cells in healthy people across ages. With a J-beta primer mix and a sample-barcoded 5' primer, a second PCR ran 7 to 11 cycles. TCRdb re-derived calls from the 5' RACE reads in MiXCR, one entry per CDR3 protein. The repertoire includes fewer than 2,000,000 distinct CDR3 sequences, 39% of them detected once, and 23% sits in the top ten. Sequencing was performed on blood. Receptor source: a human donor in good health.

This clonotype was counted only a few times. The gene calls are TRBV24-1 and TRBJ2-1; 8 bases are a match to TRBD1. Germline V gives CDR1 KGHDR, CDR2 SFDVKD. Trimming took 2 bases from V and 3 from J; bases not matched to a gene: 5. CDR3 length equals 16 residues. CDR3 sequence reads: CATSDSAGGNYNEQFF. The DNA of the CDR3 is TGTGCCACCAGTGATTCTGCAGGGGGCAACTACAATGAGCAGTTCTTC.

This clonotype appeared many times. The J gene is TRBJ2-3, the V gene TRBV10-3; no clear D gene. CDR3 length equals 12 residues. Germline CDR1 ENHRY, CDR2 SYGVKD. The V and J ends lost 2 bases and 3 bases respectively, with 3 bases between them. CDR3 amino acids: CAISEITDTQYF. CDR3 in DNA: TGTGCCATCAGTGAGATAACAGATACGCAGTATTTT.

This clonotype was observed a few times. The CDR3, as DNA: TGCAGTGCTACGGGACAGATAGACTACGAGCAGTACTTC. This translates into CSATGQIDYEQYF. The V call is TRBV20-1, the J call TRBJ2-7; 7 bases are shared with TRBD1. CDR1 is DFQATT and CDR2 is SNEGSKA in the germline V gene (reference sequence). Germline trimming cut 4 bases from V and 3 bases from J; bases unmatched to any gene: 6. The CDR3 has 13 residues.

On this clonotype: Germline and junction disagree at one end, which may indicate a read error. In DNA, the CDR3 is TGTGCGGGGACGGGCCCTGGGACCAACGTCCGGACTTTC. Its protein product is CAGTGPGTNVRTF. The chain has TRBV12-3 or TRBV12-4 and TRBJ2-6; possibly TRBD1 or TRBD2 for D (5 bases each). CDR3 length equals 13 residues.

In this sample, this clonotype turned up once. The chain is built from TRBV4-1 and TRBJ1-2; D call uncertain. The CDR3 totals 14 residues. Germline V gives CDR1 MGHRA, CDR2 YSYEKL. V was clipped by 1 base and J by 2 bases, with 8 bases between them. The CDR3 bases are TGCGCCAGCAGCCAAGCCCACCTCAACTATGGCTACACCTTC. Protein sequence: CASSQAHLNYGYTF.

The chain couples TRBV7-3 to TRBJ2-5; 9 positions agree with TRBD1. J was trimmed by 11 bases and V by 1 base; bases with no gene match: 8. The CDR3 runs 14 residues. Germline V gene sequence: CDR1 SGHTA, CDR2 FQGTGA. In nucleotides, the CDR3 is TGTGCCAGCAGCTTAAGCGGGACAGGGAGAGAGCAGTACTTC. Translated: CASSLSGTGREQYF. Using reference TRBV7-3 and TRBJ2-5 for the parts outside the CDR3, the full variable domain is GAGVSQTPSNKVTEKGKYVELRCDPISGHTALYWYRQSLGQGPEFLIYFQGTGAADDSGLPNDRFFAVRPEGSVSTLKIQRTERGDSAVYLCASSLSGTGREQYFGPGTRLLVL.

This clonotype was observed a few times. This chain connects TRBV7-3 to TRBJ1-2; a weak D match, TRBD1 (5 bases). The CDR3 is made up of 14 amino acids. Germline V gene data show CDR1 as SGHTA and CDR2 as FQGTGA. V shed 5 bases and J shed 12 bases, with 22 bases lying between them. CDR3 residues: CASSPSLTAAKHTF. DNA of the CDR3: TGTGCCAGCAGCCCCAGTTTGACAGCGGCTAAGCACACCTTC.

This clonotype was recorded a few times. The chain's CDR3 is CASSLRPIGLIYNEQFF. CDR3 bases: TGCGCCAGCAGCCTGCGACCAATCGGGCTAATCTACAATGAGCAGTTCTTC. The chain links TRBV4-3 to TRBJ2-1; D is unresolved. This CDR3 is 17 amino acids long. The germline CDR1 and CDR2 sequences are LGHNA and YSLEER. With 4 bases removed from V and 3 bases from J, the gap between germline ends came to 19 bases.

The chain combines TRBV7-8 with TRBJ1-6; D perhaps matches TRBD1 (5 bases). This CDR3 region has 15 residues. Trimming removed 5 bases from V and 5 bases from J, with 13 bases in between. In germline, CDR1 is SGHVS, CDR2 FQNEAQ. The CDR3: CASSTEGRNNSPLHF. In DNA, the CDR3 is TGTGCCAGCAGCACAGAGGGACGGAATAATTCACCCCTCCACTTT.

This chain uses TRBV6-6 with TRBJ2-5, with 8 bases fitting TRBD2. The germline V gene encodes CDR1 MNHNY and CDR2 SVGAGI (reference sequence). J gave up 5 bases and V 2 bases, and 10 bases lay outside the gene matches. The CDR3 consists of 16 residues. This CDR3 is CASSYGAVRGGETQYF. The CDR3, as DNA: TGTGCCAGCAGTTACGGCGCCGTCCGGGGGGGGGAGACCCAGTACTTC.

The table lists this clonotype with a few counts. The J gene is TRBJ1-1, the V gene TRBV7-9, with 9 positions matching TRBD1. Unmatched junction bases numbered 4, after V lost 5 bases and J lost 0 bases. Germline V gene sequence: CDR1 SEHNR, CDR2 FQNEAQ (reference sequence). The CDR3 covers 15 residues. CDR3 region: CASSQRTGVNTEAFF. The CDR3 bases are TGTGCCAGCAGCCAGAGGACAGGGGTGAACACTGAAGCTTTCTTT.

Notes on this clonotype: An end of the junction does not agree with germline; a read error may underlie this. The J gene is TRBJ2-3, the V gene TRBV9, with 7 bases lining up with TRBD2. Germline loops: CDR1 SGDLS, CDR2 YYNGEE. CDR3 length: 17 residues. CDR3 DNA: TGTGCCGGCAGCGTCGAGCCTAACGGGAGGTCCACAGATACGCAGTATTTT. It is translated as CAGSVEPNGRSTDTQYF.

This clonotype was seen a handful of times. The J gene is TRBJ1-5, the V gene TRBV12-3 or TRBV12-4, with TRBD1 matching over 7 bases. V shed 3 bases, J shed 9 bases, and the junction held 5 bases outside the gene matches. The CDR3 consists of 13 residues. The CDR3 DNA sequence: TGTGCCAGCAGTTTCGCAGGGGGACCGCCCCAGCATTTT. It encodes CASSFAGGPPQHF.

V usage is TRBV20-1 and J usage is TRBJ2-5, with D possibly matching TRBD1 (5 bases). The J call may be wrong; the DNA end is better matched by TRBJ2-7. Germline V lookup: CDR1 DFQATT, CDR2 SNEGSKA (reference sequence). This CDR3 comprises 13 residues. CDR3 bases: TGCAGTGCTAGCTATGACAGCTCCTACGAGCAGTACTTC. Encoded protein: CSASYDSSYEQYF.

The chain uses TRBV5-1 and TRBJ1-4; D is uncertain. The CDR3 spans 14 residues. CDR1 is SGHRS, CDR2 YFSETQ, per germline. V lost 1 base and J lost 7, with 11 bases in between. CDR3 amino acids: CASSLSRPGEKLFF. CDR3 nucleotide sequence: TGCGCCAGCAGCTTGAGTCGTCCTGGTGAAAAACTGTTTTTT.

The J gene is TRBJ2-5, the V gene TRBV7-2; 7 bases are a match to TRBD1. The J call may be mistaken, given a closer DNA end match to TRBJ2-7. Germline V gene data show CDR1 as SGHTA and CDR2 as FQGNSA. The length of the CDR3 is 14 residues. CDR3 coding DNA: TGTGCCAGCAGCACCCACAGGGGTCGGTACGAGCAGTACTTC. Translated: CASSTHRGRYEQYF.

The CDR3 DNA follows: TGTGCCAGCAGTATAGGGACCGGGGAGCTGTTTTTT. Encoded protein: CASSIGTGELFF. V usage is TRBV7-3 and J usage is TRBJ2-2; unclear D gene. V was shortened by 6 bases and J by 5 bases, with 7 bases between the two germline ends. CDR1 is SGHTA, CDR2 FQGTGA, per germline. The CDR3 has 12 amino acids.

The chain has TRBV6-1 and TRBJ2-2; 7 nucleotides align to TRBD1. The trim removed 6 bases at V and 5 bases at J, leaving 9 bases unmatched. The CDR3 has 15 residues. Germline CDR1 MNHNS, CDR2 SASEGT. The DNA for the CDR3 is TGTGCCAGCAGCCCCGACAGGGTGCGGACCGGGGAGCTGTTTTTT. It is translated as CASSPDRVRTGELFF.

The CDR3, as DNA: TGTGCCAGCAGCCGGAGGGATTTAATCTCCTACGAGCAGTACTTC. Translation: CASSRRDLISYEQYF. The chain joins TRBV11-2 to TRBJ2-7, with a possible D match to TRBD2 (6 bases). V was cut by 5 bases and J by 0 bases, with 14 bases left in between. CDR3 length: 15 amino acids. Germline V gene data show CDR1 as SGHAT and CDR2 as FQNNGV.

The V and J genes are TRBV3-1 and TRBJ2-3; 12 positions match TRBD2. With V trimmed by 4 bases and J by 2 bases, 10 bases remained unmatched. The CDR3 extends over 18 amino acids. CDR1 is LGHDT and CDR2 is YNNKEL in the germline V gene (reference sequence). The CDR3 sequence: CASSPIMTSGGYTDTQYF. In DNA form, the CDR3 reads TGTGCCAGCAGCCCTATAATGACTAGCGGGGGATACACAGATACGCAGTATTTT.

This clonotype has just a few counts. The CDR3 sequence: CASSRTNPSTDTQYF. CDR3 sequence (DNA): TGTGCCAGCAGCCGGACAAACCCTAGCACAGATACGCAGTATTTT. This chain uses TRBV5-5 with TRBJ2-3, with a tentative D call TRBD1 (5 bases). The CDR3 is 15 amino acids. V was cut by 4 bases and J by 0 bases, with 12 bases left in between. The germline V gene has CDR1 SGHKS and CDR2 YYEKEE (reference sequence).

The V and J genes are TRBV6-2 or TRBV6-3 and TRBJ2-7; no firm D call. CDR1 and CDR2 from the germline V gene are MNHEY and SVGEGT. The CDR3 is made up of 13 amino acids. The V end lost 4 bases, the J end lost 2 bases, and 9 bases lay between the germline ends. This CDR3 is CASSFNVPYEQYF. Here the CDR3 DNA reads TGTGCCAGCAGTTTCAACGTCCCCTACGAGCAGTACTTC.

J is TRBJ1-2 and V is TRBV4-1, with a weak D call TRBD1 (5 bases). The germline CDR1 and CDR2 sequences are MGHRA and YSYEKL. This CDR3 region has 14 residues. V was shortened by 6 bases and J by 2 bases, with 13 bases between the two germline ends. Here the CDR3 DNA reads TGCGCCAGCAGACCTGCAGGGTCCAACTATGGCTACACCTTC. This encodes CASRPAGSNYGYTF.

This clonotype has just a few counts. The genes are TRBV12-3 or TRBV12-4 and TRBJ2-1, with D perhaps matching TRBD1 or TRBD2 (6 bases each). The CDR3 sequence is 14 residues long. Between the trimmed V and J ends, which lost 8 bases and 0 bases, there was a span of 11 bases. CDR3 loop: CASSGAISYNEQFF. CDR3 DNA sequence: TGTGCCAGCTCGGGGGCAATCTCCTACAATGAGCAGTTCTTC.

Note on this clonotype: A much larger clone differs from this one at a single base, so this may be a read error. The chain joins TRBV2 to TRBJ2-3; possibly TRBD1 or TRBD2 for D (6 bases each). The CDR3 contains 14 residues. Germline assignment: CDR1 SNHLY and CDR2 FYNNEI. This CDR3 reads CATQGLVETGTQYF. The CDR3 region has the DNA TGTGCCACCCAGGGACTCGTGGAGACAGGTACGCAGTATTTT. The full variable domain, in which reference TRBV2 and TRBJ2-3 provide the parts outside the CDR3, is EPEVTQTPSHQVTQMGQEVILRCVPISNHLYFYWYRQILGQKVEFLVSFYNNEISEKSEIFDDQFSVERPDGSNFTLKIRSTKLEDSAMYFCATQGLVETGTQYFGPGTRLTVL.

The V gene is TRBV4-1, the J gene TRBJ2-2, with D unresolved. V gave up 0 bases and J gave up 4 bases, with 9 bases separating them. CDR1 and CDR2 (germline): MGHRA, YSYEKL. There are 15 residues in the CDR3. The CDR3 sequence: CASSQEGSGTGELFF. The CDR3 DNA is TGCGCCAGCAGCCAAGAGGGTAGTGGCACCGGGGAGCTGTTTTTT.

CDR3 in DNA: TGCGCCAGCAGCCGAGAATTCGGCAGCGGGGTTTGGAACTATGGCTACACCTTC. It encodes CASSREFGSGVWNYGYTF. This chain connects TRBV4-3 to TRBJ1-2; D is undetermined. This CDR3 region has 18 residues. CDR1 is LGHNA and CDR2 is YSLEER in the germline V gene. V was pared by 4 bases and J by 2 bases, with 23 bases between.

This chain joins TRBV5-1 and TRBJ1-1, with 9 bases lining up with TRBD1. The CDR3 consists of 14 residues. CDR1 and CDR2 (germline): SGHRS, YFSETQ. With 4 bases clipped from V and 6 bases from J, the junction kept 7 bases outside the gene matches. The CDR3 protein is CASSPRTGEAEAFF. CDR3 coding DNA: TGCGCCAGCAGCCCCCGGACAGGGGAGGCTGAAGCTTTCTTT. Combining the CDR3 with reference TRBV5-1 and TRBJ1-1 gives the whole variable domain KAGVTQTPRYLIKTRGQQVTLSCSPISGHRSVSWYQQTPGQGLQFLFEYFSETQRNKGNFPGRFSGRQFSNSRSEMNVSTLELGDSALYLCASSPRTGEAEAFFGQGTRLTVV.

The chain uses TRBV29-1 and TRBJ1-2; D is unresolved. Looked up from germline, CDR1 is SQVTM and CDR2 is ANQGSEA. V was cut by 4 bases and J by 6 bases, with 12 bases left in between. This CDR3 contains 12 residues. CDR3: CSVASGRDGYTF. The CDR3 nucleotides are TGCAGCGTTGCTTCAGGCAGAGATGGCTACACCTTC. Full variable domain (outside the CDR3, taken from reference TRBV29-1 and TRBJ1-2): SAVISQKPSRDICQRGTSLTIQCQVDSQVTMMFWYRQQPGQSLTLIATANQGSEATYESGFVIDKFPISRPNLTFSTLTVSNMSPEDSSIYLCSVASGRDGYTFGSGTRLTVV.

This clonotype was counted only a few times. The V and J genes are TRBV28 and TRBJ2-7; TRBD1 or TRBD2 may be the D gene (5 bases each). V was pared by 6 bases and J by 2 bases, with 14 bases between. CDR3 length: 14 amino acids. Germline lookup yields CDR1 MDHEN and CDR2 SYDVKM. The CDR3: CASRATGTAYEQYF. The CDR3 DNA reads TGTGCCAGCAGGGCAACCGGGACCGCCTACGAGCAGTACTTC.